A single sample is the source of the 6 T cell receptor beta chains below, sequenced in a study of blood T cell repertoires in COVID-19. Assay: immunoSEQ multiplex PCR; the TCRdb copy retains only in-frame clones and omits some. The data show a few hundred thousand clones, roughly four fifths seen once. Material: PBMCs or T cells enriched from blood (not recorded which). These receptors were collected from a man aged 40-50 years who had recovered from COVID-19.

This clone was counted a single time. The chain has TRBV30 and TRBJ2-5, with 7 bases fitting TRBD2. This CDR3 has 14 residues. CDR1 and CDR2 (germline): GTSNPN, SVGIG (reference sequence). V was clipped by 0 bases and J by 5 bases; unmatched bases: 6. This CDR3 reads CAWSVFAGEETQYF. The CDR3 DNA reads as TGTGCCTGGAGTGTATTTGCGGGAGAGGAGACCCAGTACTTC.

CDR3 protein: CASSPEAKNTEAFF. CDR3 bases: TGTGCCAGCAGCCCCGAAGCTAAGAACACTGAAGCTTTCTTT. The chain employs TRBV5-5 and TRBJ1-1; D remains unclear. V lost 4 bases and J lost 1, with 11 bases in between. Germline V gene lookup returns CDR1 SGHKS and CDR2 YYEKEE (reference sequence). The CDR3 is 14 residues long.

This rearrangement joins TRBV5-4 to TRBJ2-3, with TRBD2 identical over 12 bases. The V gene's germline CDR1 is SGHNT and CDR2 YYREEE (reference sequence). This CDR3 spans 16 amino acids. The trim removed 4 bases at V and 2 bases at J, leaving 5 bases unmatched. The CDR3 DNA follows: TGTGCCAGCAGCCAAGGACTAGCGGGGTCCACAGATACGCAGTATTTT. This encodes CASSQGLAGSTDTQYF.

This clone has a handful of counts. The V and J genes are TRBV29-1 and TRBJ1-1; TRBD1 aligns across 7 bases. The length of the CDR3 is 13 residues. Losses at the gene ends were 7 bases for V and 2 bases for J; bases not matched to a gene: 7. In germline, CDR1 is SQVTM, CDR2 ANQGSEA. The CDR3 DNA reads as TGCAGCGGACAGGGCAAGTTCAACACTGAAGCTTTCTTT. Protein sequence: CSGQGKFNTEAFF.

The chain employs TRBV28 and TRBJ2-5; D is possibly TRBD1 (6 bases). Germline CDR1 MDHEN, CDR2 SYDVKM. The V gene lost 0 bases and the J gene lost 5 bases, with 16 bases spanning the gap. This CDR3 contains 16 residues. CDR3 nucleotides: TGTGCCAGCAGTTTATGGGCAGGGGCCGCCCGGGAGACCCAGTACTTC. Residues: CASSLWAGAARETQYF.

The rearrangement links TRBV28 to TRBJ1-2; TRBD1 might be the D (6 bases). Germline CDR1 is MDHEN and CDR2 is SYDVKM. V was cut by 2 bases and J by 5 bases, with 6 bases left in between. The CDR3 consists of 12 residues. CDR3 DNA: TGTGCCAGCAGTTTAACAGGGTATGGCTACACCTTC. The encoded protein is CASSLTGYGYTF.